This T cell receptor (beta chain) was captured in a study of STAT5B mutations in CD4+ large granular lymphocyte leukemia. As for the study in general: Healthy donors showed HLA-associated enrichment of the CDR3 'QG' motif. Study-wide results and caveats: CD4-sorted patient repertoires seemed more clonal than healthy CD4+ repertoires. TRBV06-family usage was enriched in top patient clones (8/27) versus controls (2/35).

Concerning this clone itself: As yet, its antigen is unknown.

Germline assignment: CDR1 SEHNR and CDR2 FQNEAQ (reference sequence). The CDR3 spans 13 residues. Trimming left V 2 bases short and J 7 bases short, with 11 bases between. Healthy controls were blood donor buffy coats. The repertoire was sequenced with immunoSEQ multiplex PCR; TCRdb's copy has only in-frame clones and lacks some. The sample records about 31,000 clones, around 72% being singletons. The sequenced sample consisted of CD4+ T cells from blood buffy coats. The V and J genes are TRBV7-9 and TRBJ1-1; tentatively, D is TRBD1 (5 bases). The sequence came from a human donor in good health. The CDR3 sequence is CASSLRDGYEAFF. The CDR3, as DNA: TGTGCCAGCAGCTTAAGGGACGGATATGAAGCTTTCTTT. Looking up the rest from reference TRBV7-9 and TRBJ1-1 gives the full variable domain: DTGVSQNPRHKITKRGQNVTFRCDPISEHNRLYWYRQTLGQGPEFLTYFQNEAQLEKSRLLSDRFSAERPKGSFSTLEIQRTEQGDSAMYLCASSLRDGYEAFFGQGTRLTVV.